The entry below gives a single T cell receptor beta chain sequence along with its context. Authors' methods: The assay estimated nucleated cells by amplifying reference gene primers. Sequenced by immunoSEQ multiplex PCR; TCRdb stores in-frame clones only, minus some. V and J calls and clone size come straight from that table; D and trimming were deduced from the DNA. The data show about 110,000 clones, around 83% seen once. These data belong to a study of blood T cell repertoires in COVID-19. Whole-study context: The samples span acute and convalescent COVID-19 from the United States, Italy and Spain. T cells, B-cell-depleted T cells, or PBMCs provided the cDNA or gDNA that served as material.

CDR1 and CDR2 from the germline V gene are MNHEY and SVGEGT. This CDR3 comprises 16 residues. V was cut by 3 bases and J by 2 bases, with 13 bases left in between. This receptor was obtained from a man aged 35-49 years with acute or convalescent COVID-19. The sample comprised peripheral blood. The rearrangement joins TRBV6-2 or TRBV6-3 to TRBJ2-2; D perhaps matches TRBD1 (6 bases). CDR3 residues: CASSYQGTHNTGELFF. CDR3 bases: TGTGCCAGCAGTTATCAGGGGACACACAACACCGGGGAGCTGTTTTTT.